This entry lists 15 T cell receptor beta chains sequenced from one sample in a study of breast tumors, draining lymph nodes, adjacent tissues. Axillary draining lymph nodes of breast cancer patients supplied the node samples. MiXCR was run by TCRdb on the multiplex PCR reads, yielding one entry per CDR3 protein. The sample has 180,000 or so distinct CDR3 sequences, approximately 33% seen once. Specimen: axillary lymph node tissue. Receptors originate from a female donor with breast cancer. Some clones in this sample may be carry-over from other donors' samples.

Note on this clonotype: A much larger clonotype is one base distant, so this may be a read error. The V gene is TRBV20-1, the J gene TRBJ2-7, with 11 bases matching TRBD2. V shed 5 bases, J shed 6 bases, and the junction held 9 bases outside the gene matches. This CDR3 region has 14 residues. Looked up from germline, CDR1 is DFQATT and CDR2 is SNEGSKA (reference sequence). Here the CDR3 DNA reads TGCAGTGCTTGTCCCCTAGCGGGAGGCTCCGAGCAGTACTTC. This translates into CSACPLAGGSEQYF.

Of note for this clonotype: An end of the junction differs from the germline gene, which may be a read error. The genes are TRBV6-5 and TRBJ1-5, with TRBD1 as a possible D gene (6 bases). The V gene's germline CDR1 is MNHEY and CDR2 SVGAGI. The CDR3 runs 15 residues. The CDR3 bases are TGTGCCAGCAGGCCGACAGGAGATAGCAATCGGCCCCAGCATTTT. The encoded protein is CASRPTGDSNRPQHF.

This clonotype has at least ten counts. This chain joins TRBV7-9 and TRBJ2-3; 10 bases align to TRBD2. The trim removed 3 bases at V and 0 bases at J, leaving 3 bases unmatched. Germline-derived CDR1 and CDR2 are SEHNR and FQNEAQ (reference sequence). There are 16 residues in the CDR3. The CDR3 here is CASSFLAGASTDTQYF. CDR3 sequence (DNA): TGTGCCAGCAGCTTCCTAGCGGGGGCTAGCACAGATACGCAGTATTTT.

In its sample, this clonotype was seen many times. The chain carries TRBV28 and TRBJ2-2; TRBD1 agrees at 8 bases. The CDR3 runs to 16 residues. J gave up 4 bases and V 4 bases, and 8 bases lay outside the gene matches. CDR1 and CDR2 from the germline V gene are MDHEN and SYDVKM. CDR3 sequence: CASSSRTGKGTGELFF. The CDR3 DNA reads as TGTGCCAGCAGTTCCCGGACAGGGAAGGGCACCGGGGAGCTGTTTTTT.

This sequence joins TRBV12-3 or TRBV12-4 and TRBJ2-2, with D uncertain. The length of the CDR3 is 14 residues. Trimming pared 7 bases from V and 5 bases from J, leaving 14 bases between. CDR3 coding DNA: TGTGCCAGCACCAACCAACCGACGACCGGGGAGCTGTTTTTT. Protein product: CASTNQPTTGELFF.

V is TRBV19 and J is TRBJ2-2; 7 nucleotides align to TRBD1. The CDR3 covers 13 residues. Trimming removed 10 bases from V and 8 bases from J; junction bases left unmatched: 10. CDR1 and CDR2 (germline): LNHDA, SQIVND (reference sequence). Here the CDR3 reads CATKEGGGGELFF. The DNA of the CDR3 is TGTGCCACTAAAGAAGGGGGCGGAGGGGAGCTGTTTTTT.

This chain uses TRBV2 with TRBJ1-1; tentatively, D is TRBD1 (6 bases). V was shortened by 10 bases and J by 2 bases, with 14 bases between the two germline ends. The CDR3 runs to 13 residues. In germline, CDR1 is SNHLY, CDR2 FYNNEI. The DNA of the CDR3 is TGTGCCATGGGGAACAGGGCCAACACTGAAGCTTTCTTT. Translating it yields CAMGNRANTEAFF.

At least ten counts were recorded for this clonotype. The CDR3 is CASSVATRSGGRTDTQYF. For the CDR3, the DNA is TGTGCCAGCAGCGTAGCAACCCGTAGCGGGGGGCGCACAGATACGCAGTATTTT. The chain recombines TRBV9 with TRBJ2-3; TRBD2 agrees at 10 bases. Germline assignment: CDR1 SGDLS and CDR2 YYNGEE. The CDR3 is 18 residues long. The ends lost 0 bases at V and 1 base at J; junction bases unmatched: 8.

This clonotype was observed at least ten times. An end of the junction does not agree with germline; a read error may underlie this. The gene calls are TRBV6-7 and TRBJ1-4, with TRBD1 as a possible D gene (5 bases). TRBV6-7 is recorded as an ORF, its role being uncertain. This CDR3 is 17 amino acids long. The CDR3 spells CASSHSGTRLDWEKLFF. As DNA, the CDR3 is TGTGCCAGCAGTCACTCGGGGACCCGGTTGGATTGGGAAAAACTGTTTTTT.

This clonotype came up many times. The chain recombines TRBV11-3 with TRBJ2-7, with D possibly matching TRBD1 (5 bases). Trimming cost V 6 bases and J 2 bases, with 11 bases left between them. CDR3 length: 13 amino acids. CDR1 is SGHNT and CDR2 is YENEEA in the germline V gene. CDR3 region: CASSGAGAYEQYF. As DNA, the CDR3 is TGTGCCAGCAGTGGGGCAGGAGCCTACGAGCAGTACTTC.

In its sample, this clonotype was seen many times. V and J are TRBV27 and TRBJ1-5; 9 bases agree with TRBD1. Trimming cost V 6 bases and J 4 bases; bases outside gene matches: 4. This CDR3 comprises 14 residues. In germline, CDR1 is MNHEY, CDR2 SMNVEV (reference sequence). CDR3 sequence (DNA): TGTGCCAGCAGACAGGGGGCGTCAAATCAGCCCCAGCATTTT. This codes for CASRQGASNQPQHF.

At least ten counts were recorded for this clonotype. The J gene is TRBJ2-1, the V gene TRBV7-8; D is undetermined. V lost 1 base to trimming and J lost 7 bases, with 8 bases between them. Germline V gene lookup returns CDR1 SGHVS and CDR2 FQNEAQ. This CDR3 has 13 amino acids. This CDR3 reads CASSLGVWNEQFF. CDR3 in DNA: TGTGCCAGCAGCTTAGGCGTCTGGAATGAGCAGTTCTTC.

Points on this clonotype: The junction departs from the called germline gene at one end, perhaps through a read error. The J gene is TRBJ1-2, the V gene TRBV6-4, with D uncertain. Germline V gives CDR1 MRHNA, CDR2 SNTAGT. The CDR3 is 11 residues long. The CDR3 loop reads CASRQSYGCTF. In DNA form, the CDR3 reads TGTGCCAGCAGGCAGAGCTATGGCTGCACCTTC.

This clonotype was counted a single time. This chain links TRBV6-5 with TRBJ2-2, with TRBD1 matching 8 bases. The germline V gene encodes CDR1 MNHEY and CDR2 SVGAGI. The CDR3 runs 16 residues. After removal of 5 bases from V and 3 bases from J, the junction contained 8 bases not matched to a gene. This chain's CDR3 is CASSNPQGVDTGELFF. The CDR3 region has the DNA TGTGCCAGCAGTAATCCACAGGGGGTGGACACCGGGGAGCTGTTTTTT.

This clonotype was observed at least ten times. J is TRBJ2-5 and V is TRBV5-1, with a tentative D call TRBD1 (6 bases). V was cut by 0 bases and J by 8 bases, with 14 bases left in between. In germline, CDR1 is SGHRS, CDR2 YFSETQ. The CDR3 loop spans 14 amino acids. The DNA for the CDR3 is TGCGCCAGCAGCTTGGTACCAGGGGCAGACACCCAGTACTTC. Its translation is CASSLVPGADTQYF.